The 20 T cell receptor beta chains in this list originate from one sample, sequenced in a study of blood T cell repertoires in COVID-19. This table comes from immunoSEQ multiplex PCR, and its TCRdb copy is limited to in-frame clones, with some not included. The sample lists approximately 200,000 clones; 80% to 90% were seen once. The sequenced sample was PBMCs or T cells enriched from blood (not recorded which). These receptors were taken from a woman younger than 45 who had been exposed to COVID-19.

The chain uses TRBV29-1 and TRBJ1-2; 8 positions match TRBD1. V was clipped by 3 bases and J by 3 bases; unmatched bases: 3. Germline V gene sequence: CDR1 SQVTM, CDR2 ANQGSEA. The CDR3 spans 13 residues. In nucleotides, the CDR3 is TGCAGCGTTGATCAGGGGGCGCACTATGGCTACACCTTC. Its translation: CSVDQGAHYGYTF.

V and J are TRBV19 and TRBJ2-7; TRBD1 matches 8 bases. V gave up 3 bases and J gave up 6 bases; unmatched junction bases: 10. This CDR3 comprises 15 residues. The V gene's germline CDR1 is LNHDA and CDR2 SQIVND (reference sequence). CDR3 protein: CASSIRTGTHLEQYF. The CDR3 DNA is TGTGCCAGTAGTATTAGGACAGGGACCCACCTCGAGCAGTACTTC.

This chain links TRBV18 with TRBJ2-7, with D possibly TRBD2 on 7 matching bases. CDR1 and CDR2 from the germline V gene are KGHSH and LQKENI. The CDR3 consists of 15 residues. V gave up 3 bases and J gave up 1 base, with 13 bases separating them. The DNA of the CDR3 is TGTGCCAGCTCACCCCCGGGGGGCGGATCCTACGAGCAGTACTTC. Residues: CASSPPGGGSYEQYF.

V and J are TRBV7-9 and TRBJ2-3, with 10 bases aligning to TRBD1. The V gene end was trimmed by 1 base and the J gene end by 1 base; junction bases not matched to a gene: 2. The CDR3 sequence is 16 residues long. Looked up from germline, CDR1 is SEHNR and CDR2 is FQNEAQ (reference sequence). For the CDR3, the DNA is TGTGCCAGCAGCTTAGGACAGGGGGCCGGCACAGATACGCAGTATTTT. Its translation: CASSLGQGAGTDTQYF.

The chain employs TRBV5-1 and TRBJ2-7; D is uncertain. The V gene's germline CDR1 is SGHRS and CDR2 YFSETQ. V gave up 6 bases and J gave up 0 bases, with 13 bases separating them. The CDR3 covers 14 residues. The CDR3 sequence is CASTPEALSYEQYF. The CDR3 DNA reads as TGCGCCAGCACCCCTGAGGCCCTCTCCTACGAGCAGTACTTC.

The chain joins TRBV4-1 to TRBJ2-2; the D is unclear. Germline loops: CDR1 MGHRA, CDR2 YSYEKL. The CDR3 has 15 residues. V dropped 0 bases and J dropped 4 bases, with 9 bases sitting between them. The CDR3 here is CASSQDHEATGELFF. CDR3 nucleotides: TGCGCCAGCAGCCAAGATCACGAGGCCACCGGGGAGCTGTTTTTT.

The V gene is TRBV19, the J gene TRBJ2-6; 8 nucleotides match TRBD2. Germline loops: CDR1 LNHDA, CDR2 SQIVND (reference sequence). The CDR3 has 16 amino acids. The trim removed 9 bases at V and 1 base at J, leaving 8 bases unmatched. In DNA form, the CDR3 reads TGTGCCAGCCTGCGGGAGGCGGCTTCTGGGGCCAACGTCCTGACTTTC. This codes for CASLREAASGANVLTF.

The chain recombines TRBV6-1 with TRBJ1-2; 11 nucleotides line up with TRBD1. CDR1 is MNHNS and CDR2 is SASEGT in the germline V gene. CDR3 length equals 16 residues. V was clipped by 2 bases and J by 5 bases; unmatched bases: 7. In DNA form, the CDR3 reads TGTGCCAGCAGTGAACGGACAGGGGGCGCATCGTATGGCTACACCTTC. This encodes CASSERTGGASYGYTF.

The V call is TRBV6-4, the J call TRBJ2-1, with TRBD2 identical over 10 bases. The germline V gene encodes CDR1 MRHNA and CDR2 SNTAGT. The CDR3 spans 16 residues. Trimming took 3 bases from V and 4 from J; bases not matched to a gene: 6. CDR3 amino acids: CASSERLAGAYNEQFF. CDR3 bases: TGTGCCAGCAGTGAACGGCTAGCGGGAGCATACAATGAGCAGTTCTTC.

The chain employs TRBV27 and TRBJ2-2, with D uncertain. The ends were cut back, 7 bases at V and 2 bases at J, with 20 bases in the middle. This CDR3 has 17 residues. CDR1 MNHEY and CDR2 SMNVEV come from the germline V gene (reference sequence). Here the CDR3 reads CASTRLFGSSNTGELFF. CDR3 nucleotide sequence: TGTGCCAGCACTCGGTTGTTCGGGTCTTCTAACACCGGGGAGCTGTTTTTT.

The chain carries TRBV18 and TRBJ2-5; 8 nucleotides match TRBD1. Looked up from germline, CDR1 is KGHSH and CDR2 is LQKENI. Trimming removed 4 bases from V and 2 bases from J; junction bases left unmatched: 9. This CDR3 comprises 16 residues. CDR3 nucleotides: TGTGCCAGCTCACTCAGGACAGGGAAATCACAAGAGACCCAGTACTTC. This codes for CASSLRTGKSQETQYF. Looking up the rest from reference TRBV18 and TRBJ2-5 gives the full variable domain: NAGVMQNPRHLVRRRGQEARLRCSPMKGHSHVYWYRQLPEEGLKFMVYLQKENIIDESGMPKERFSAEFPKEGPSILRIQQVVRGDSAAYFCASSLRTGKSQETQYFGPGTRLLVL.

This clone was seen a few times. This rearrangement joins TRBV10-3 to TRBJ1-5; a weak D match, TRBD1 (5 bases). Germline V lookup: CDR1 ENHRY, CDR2 SYGVKD. The CDR3 has 14 amino acids. V was pared by 3 bases and J by 3 bases, with 9 bases between. The CDR3 loop reads CAISDGQLNQPQHF. In DNA, the CDR3 is TGTGCCATCAGTGATGGACAACTCAATCAGCCCCAGCATTTT.

This chain connects TRBV9 to TRBJ1-3, with D possibly being TRBD1 (5 bases). This CDR3 has 15 amino acids. Per the germline V gene, CDR1 is SGDLS and CDR2 is YYNGEE. Trimming took 0 bases from V and 1 from J, leaving 8 bases between them. The CDR3 is CASSVEGTSGNTIYF. In nucleotides, the CDR3 is TGTGCCAGCAGCGTAGAAGGGACTTCTGGAAACACCATATATTTT.

The chain joins TRBV7-6 to TRBJ2-1; possibly TRBD2 for D (5 bases). This CDR3 region has 14 residues. Trimming shortened V by 3 bases and J by 3 bases, and 9 bases separated the two germline ends. Germline V gene lookup returns CDR1 SGHVS and CDR2 FNYEAQ. The CDR3 nucleotides read TGTGCCAGCAGCTTCGGGATAAACTACAATGAGCAGTTCTTC. This translates into CASSFGINYNEQFF.

The chain carries TRBV2 and TRBJ2-7, with TRBD2 matching 13 bases. V lost 4 bases to trimming and J lost 4 bases; unmatched junction nucleotides: 4. The germline V gene has CDR1 SNHLY and CDR2 FYNNEI. This CDR3 is 15 amino acids long. The CDR3 sequence is CASSVRTSGGYEQYF. Written as DNA, the CDR3 is TGTGCCAGCAGTGTACGGACTAGCGGGGGTTACGAGCAGTACTTC.

The J gene is TRBJ1-1, the V gene TRBV27, with D hard to call. Germline CDR1 and CDR2: MNHEY and SMNVEV (reference sequence). The V end was cut by 6 bases, the J end by 1 base, with 12 bases between. The CDR3 totals 14 residues. The CDR3 region is CASRPSTENTEAFF. As DNA, the CDR3 is TGTGCCAGCAGACCCAGTACAGAGAACACTGAAGCTTTCTTT.

The chain uses TRBV14 and TRBJ1-1, with D unresolved. Trimming left V 3 bases short and J 3 bases short, with 11 bases between. CDR1 and CDR2 from the germline V gene are SGHDN and FVKESK. This CDR3 has 14 residues. The CDR3 here is CASSQGLAYTEAFF. CDR3 in DNA: TGTGCCAGCAGCCAGGGCTTGGCTTACACTGAAGCTTTCTTT.

This clone occurred a few times. The V call is TRBV5-4, the J call TRBJ2-3, with a weak D call TRBD1 (6 bases). Looked up from germline, CDR1 is SGHNT and CDR2 is YYREEE (reference sequence). The CDR3 contains 17 residues. Trimming stripped 4 bases from V and 4 bases from J, with 22 bases between. CDR3 sequence (DNA): TGTGCCAGCAGCCCCACCCTCGACAGGACCGGGGCAGATACGCAGTATTTT. Translation gives CASSPTLDRTGADTQYF.

The chain is built from TRBV7-9 and TRBJ2-1; TRBD2 aligns across 11 bases. V lost 1 base, J lost 4 bases, and 3 bases stayed unmatched. CDR1 is SEHNR, CDR2 FQNEAQ, per germline (reference sequence). This CDR3 contains 16 residues. The CDR3 here is CASSLDGTSGYNEQFF. The CDR3 DNA follows: TGTGCCAGCAGCTTAGACGGGACTAGCGGTTACAATGAGCAGTTCTTC.

The chain is built from TRBV20-1 and TRBJ2-1, with no clear D. The CDR3 contains 14 residues. V was trimmed by 3 bases and J by 0 bases, leaving 9 bases between them. Per germline, CDR1 DFQATT and CDR2 SNEGSKA (reference sequence). CDR3 DNA: TGCAGTGCTAGTTATACCAGCTCCTACAATGAGCAGTTCTTC. It specifies CSASYTSSYNEQFF.